This entry lists 14 T cell receptor beta chains sequenced from one sample in a study of T-cell memory formation after mild COVID-19 (dated by TCRdb to the early 2020s). The library was produced with 5' RACE. Data came from an Illumina NovaSeq 6000. TCRdb cleaned the public reads at Q25 with fastp, built clones with MiXCR and kept in-frame beta chains. CDR3 protein sequences are deduplicated, and each keeps its most common genes and DNA. This sample holds 390,000 or so distinct CDR3 sequences; roughly 15% were observed only once. About a fifth of the sample rests with the top ten. Source material: PBMCs or a T cell subset sorted from them (not recorded which). The receptors were gathered from a man aged 18 to 29 who had mild COVID-19 (a few samples of this study predate the infection). The sample titles of this study are shuffled in the database, so cell type and time point are left out; the donor was told from shared clones.

The chain is built from TRBV4-3 and TRBJ1-1, with a tentative D call TRBD1 (5 bases). V lost 0 bases and J lost 0, with 20 bases in between. From germline, CDR1 is LGHNA and CDR2 YSLEER. There are 19 residues in the CDR3. CDR3 bases: TGCGCCAGCAGCCAAGACCCTCCAGGGTGGAGGGATATGAACACTGAAGCTTTCTTT. Residues: CASSQDPPGWRDMNTEAFF.

The V gene is TRBV29-1, the J gene TRBJ2-3; D is undetermined. V dropped 4 bases and J dropped 0 bases, with 11 bases sitting between them. CDR1 is SQVTM, CDR2 ANQGSEA, per germline. The CDR3 consists of 14 residues. The CDR3 sequence: CSVVQPQSTDTQYF. The CDR3 nucleotides read TGCAGCGTTGTACAGCCCCAAAGCACAGATACGCAGTATTTT.

V gene TRBV12-5 combines with J gene TRBJ2-1, with 9 bases fitting TRBD1. The germline gives CDR1 LGHNT, CDR2 FRNRAP. V lost 3 bases, J lost 10 bases, and 1 base stayed unmatched. This CDR3 spans 12 amino acids. CDR3 nucleotide sequence: TGTGCTAGTGGTTTTACAGGGGGCGAGCAGTTCTTC. It specifies CASGFTGGEQFF.

The chain uses TRBV6-5 and TRBJ1-1, with D possibly TRBD1 on 5 matching bases. The ends were cut back, 7 bases at V and 1 base at J, with 16 bases in the middle. CDR3 length: 15 amino acids. Germline V gene data show CDR1 as MNHEY and CDR2 as SVGAGI. The DNA for the CDR3 is TGTGCCAGCACCTGGAACAGGAGAACGAACACTGAAGCTTTCTTT. As protein: CASTWNRRTNTEAFF.

The sample holds a few counts of this clonotype. CDR3 in amino acids: CASSLQQGEAFF. As DNA, the CDR3 is TGTGCCAGCAGCCTTCAACAGGGGGAAGCTTTCTTT. The rearrangement links TRBV14 to TRBJ1-1, with TRBD1 matching over 7 bases. V gave up 4 bases and J gave up 8 bases; unmatched junction bases: 4. There are 12 residues in the CDR3. Germline V gene lookup returns CDR1 SGHDN and CDR2 FVKESK.

The V and J genes are TRBV12-3 or TRBV12-4 and TRBJ1-2; D not certain. This CDR3 spans 12 amino acids. V dropped 1 base and J dropped 6 bases, with 6 bases sitting between them. This chain's CDR3 is CASSLGIHGYTF. The DNA of the CDR3 is TGTGCCAGCAGTTTAGGTATACATGGCTACACCTTC.

The CDR3 region is CASSLYRGSDYGYTF. The CDR3 DNA follows: TGTGCCAGCAGTTTGTACAGGGGGTCCGACTATGGCTACACCTTC. This chain links TRBV12-3 or TRBV12-4 with TRBJ1-2; 8 nucleotides line up with TRBD1. The length of the CDR3 is 15 residues. The V segment lost 3 bases and the J segment 3 bases; nucleotides outside the gene matches: 6.

The chain uses TRBV20-1 and TRBJ1-3; possibly TRBD1 for D (6 bases). There are 14 residues in the CDR3. Germline V lookup: CDR1 DFQATT, CDR2 SNEGSKA (reference sequence). CDR3 residues: CGLGAGNSGNTIYF. CDR3 coding DNA: TGCGGGTTGGGGGCAGGGAACTCTGGAAACACCATATATTTT.

This clonotype was detected only a few times. The chain's CDR3 is CASSELDWGGHGYTF. The CDR3 region has the DNA TGTGCCAGCAGCGAACTGGATTGGGGGGGACATGGCTACACCTTC. The chain recombines TRBV3-1 with TRBJ1-2, with D maybe TRBD1 (5 bases). V lost 5 bases, J lost 6 bases, and 19 bases lay in between. The germline CDR1 and CDR2 sequences are LGHDT and YNNKEL (reference sequence). This CDR3 spans 15 amino acids.

This clonotype appeared a few times. The chain is built from TRBV7-3 and TRBJ2-3, with 9 bases fitting TRBD2. CDR3 length: 19 amino acids. V shed 2 bases, J shed 4 bases, and the junction held 16 bases outside the gene matches. Germline loops: CDR1 SGHTA, CDR2 FQGTGA. DNA of the CDR3: TGTGCCAGCAGCTTATTCGTTAGGTTGGCTAGCGGGGCCCCAGATACGCAGTATTTT. Protein product: CASSLFVRLASGAPDTQYF.

CDR3 residues: CASSLVGPFGERNTEAFF. For the CDR3, the DNA is TGTGCCAGCAGCTTAGTAGGACCGTTTGGGGAACGGAACACTGAAGCTTTCTTT. The chain joins TRBV7-9 to TRBJ1-1; unclear D gene. Germline CDR1 is SEHNR and CDR2 is FQNEAQ (reference sequence). This CDR3 is built from 18 residues. V was pared by 1 base and J by 1 base, with 19 bases between.

The chain is built from TRBV6-5 and TRBJ1-1; 7 bases agree with TRBD1. Per germline, CDR1 MNHEY and CDR2 SVGAGI. There are 15 residues in the CDR3. Trimming at V came to 4 bases and at J to 8 bases, leaving 13 bases not matched to a gene. The CDR3 sequence is CASSFTSTGFVEAFF. The CDR3 DNA sequence: TGTGCCAGCAGTTTTACGTCGACAGGGTTTGTCGAAGCTTTCTTT.

The sample holds a few counts of this clonotype. This chain joins TRBV7-9 and TRBJ2-3; D could derive from TRBD1 or TRBD2 (6 bases each). The V gene's germline CDR1 is SEHNR and CDR2 FQNEAQ (reference sequence). CDR3 length: 15 amino acids. Trimming took off 5 bases at V and 5 bases at J, with 17 bases between the two ends. CDR3 in amino acids: CASSPLGGGLDTQYF. CDR3 DNA sequence: TGTGCCAGCAGCCCTCTCGGAGGGGGACTAGATACGCAGTATTTT.

This clonotype came up many times. The V call is TRBV9, the J call TRBJ2-2; D ambiguous. The CDR3 loop spans 16 amino acids. Germline values: CDR1 SGDLS, CDR2 YYNGEE. Trimming stripped 0 bases from V and 0 bases from J, with 9 bases between. The CDR3 nucleotides read TGTGCCAGCAGCGTAGGGGAACAGCCGAACACCGGGGAGCTGTTTTTT. This gives the protein CASSVGEQPNTGELFF.